This T cell receptor (beta chain) is drawn from a study of blood T cell repertoires in COVID-19. Study in general: Both acute and convalescent COVID-19 samples were obtained from the United States, Italy and Spain. From T cells, B-cell-depleted T cells, or PBMCs came the material, which was cDNA or gDNA.

V lost 1 base and J lost 7, with 13 bases in between. CDR3 length: 14 residues. Per germline, CDR1 PRHDT and CDR2 FYEKMQ (reference sequence). Authors' processing steps: Amplification of reference gene primers was used by the study to estimate nucleated cell counts. Assay used: immunoSEQ multiplex PCR; TCRdb lists only in-frame clones, some missing. That table is the source of V, J and clone size, and D and trimming were worked out from the DNA. Among about 230,000 clones listed, around 84% were seen once. The source is a woman older than 75 with active or convalescent COVID-19. Material: peripheral blood. V gene TRBV13 combines with J gene TRBJ1-2; tentatively, D is TRBD1 (6 bases). CDR3 bases: TGTGCCAGCAGCTTAGCCACAGGGCAAGGTGGCTACACCTTC. Translating gives CASSLATGQGGYTF.